Presented here are 13 T cell receptor beta chains from one specimen sequenced in a study of shared clonotypes between healthy human individuals. Cells designated naive CD8 were CD45RO-negative and were positively selected for CCR7, with terminally differentiated effector memory CD45RA+ cells excluded. Method: immunoSEQ multiplex PCR; TCRdb's copy keeps in-frame clones and lacks some. The table has about 1,800,000 clones, approximately 94% seen once. Sequencing was performed on naive CD8+ T cells sorted from blood. These receptors originate from a man aged 18 to 29 in good health.

The chain has TRBV25-1 and TRBJ2-1; no firm D call. The length of the CDR3 is 12 residues. CDR1 and CDR2 (germline): MGHDK, SYGVNS. Trimming took off 3 bases at V and 6 bases at J, with 6 bases between the two ends. This CDR3 is CASSEAGNEQFF. The CDR3 coding sequence is TGTGCCAGCAGTGAGGCCGGCAATGAGCAGTTCTTC.

J is TRBJ2-7 and V is TRBV2; D call uncertain. V shed 0 bases and J shed 4 bases, with 7 bases lying between them. The germline CDR1 and CDR2 sequences are SNHLY and FYNNEI. This CDR3 region has 13 residues. The CDR3, as DNA: TGTGCCAGCAGTGAAGCTATGATGTACGAGCAGTACTTC. Its protein product is CASSEAMMYEQYF.

The chain joins TRBV5-4 to TRBJ2-5; D is unresolved. Germline V lookup: CDR1 SGHNT, CDR2 YYREEE (reference sequence). The germline V and J ends were trimmed by 1 base and 4 bases, with 20 bases remaining between them. This CDR3 has 17 residues. In nucleotides, the CDR3 is TGTGCCAGCAGCTTGCGGATTATAGGGCGGTCTGGAGAGACCCAGTACTTC. Translation gives CASSLRIIGRSGETQYF.

The rearrangement joins TRBV7-9 to TRBJ2-6; the D gene could be TRBD1 or TRBD2 (6 bases each). V gave up 4 bases and J gave up 0 bases, with 19 bases separating them. This CDR3 is built from 19 residues. CDR1 and CDR2 from the germline V gene are SEHNR and FQNEAQ (reference sequence). The CDR3 nucleotides read TGTGCCAGCAGCTCGATGGGGGGCTTCATCAGCTCTGGGGCCAACGTCCTGACTTTC. Translated: CASSSMGGFISSGANVLTF. Full variable domain (rest looked up from reference TRBV7-9 and TRBJ2-6): DTGVSQNPRHKITKRGQNVTFRCDPISEHNRLYWYRQTLGQGPEFLTYFQNEAQLEKSRLLSDRFSAERPKGSFSTLEIQRTEQGDSAMYLCASSSMGGFISSGANVLTFGAGSRLTVL.

The chain has TRBV27 and TRBJ1-2; no definite D call. Per the germline V gene, CDR1 is MNHEY and CDR2 is SMNVEV (reference sequence). The CDR3 consists of 16 residues. V was pared by 0 bases and J by 8 bases, with 19 bases between. CDR3 loop: CASSLSPAGRTLGYTF. The CDR3 region has the DNA TGTGCCAGCAGTTTATCGCCGGCGGGGAGGACCTTGGGCTACACCTTC.

This chain links TRBV4-3 with TRBJ1-2, with a possible D match to TRBD1 (6 bases). The CDR3 is made up of 17 amino acids. Germline V gene data show CDR1 as LGHNA and CDR2 as YSLEER. V was trimmed by 2 bases and J by 4 bases, leaving 20 bases between them. This chain's CDR3 is CASSQNRASLLIYGYTF. Written as DNA, the CDR3 is TGCGCCAGCAGCCAAAACAGGGCAAGTCTTCTGATCTATGGCTACACCTTC.

This chain joins TRBV15 and TRBJ2-1; 7 nucleotides align to TRBD2. The V gene end was trimmed by 2 bases and the J gene end by 4 bases; junction bases not matched to a gene: 11. This CDR3 is built from 17 residues. Germline CDR1 LNHNV, CDR2 YYDKDF (reference sequence). The CDR3 protein is CATSRSPGGLSYNEQFF. CDR3 coding DNA: TGTGCCACCAGCAGATCCCCGGGGGGACTGTCATACAATGAGCAGTTCTTC.

The rearrangement joins TRBV5-4 to TRBJ1-1, with unresolved D. The V gene's germline CDR1 is SGHNT and CDR2 YYREEE (reference sequence). The CDR3 has 14 residues. With 6 bases removed from V and 0 bases from J, the gap between germline ends came to 12 bases. CDR3 protein: CASNSEVMNTEAFF. The CDR3, as DNA: TGTGCCAGCAACTCGGAGGTGATGAACACTGAAGCTTTCTTT.

The CDR3 DNA is TGTGCCAGCAGTCCAATGACAGGGCGAACTGAAGCTTTCTTT. Its translation is CASSPMTGRTEAFF. The V and J genes are TRBV6-6 and TRBJ1-1, with 7 bases lining up with TRBD1. The CDR3 is made up of 14 amino acids. Losses at the gene ends were 5 bases for V and 5 bases for J; bases not matched to a gene: 8. Germline CDR1 is MNHNY and CDR2 is SVGAGI (reference sequence).

The chain links TRBV6-1 to TRBJ2-3; the D gene is possibly TRBD1 (6 bases). The CDR3 runs to 15 residues. Trimming removed 1 base from V and 2 bases from J, with 10 bases in between. From germline, CDR1 is MNHNS and CDR2 SASEGT. CDR3 in amino acids: CASSEDRAYTDTQYF. CDR3 in DNA: TGTGCCAGCAGTGAAGACAGGGCCTACACAGATACGCAGTATTTT.

CDR3 bases: TGCGCCAGCAGCCAAGAGAGTCTAAGCACAGATACGCAGTATTTT. Protein: CASSQESLSTDTQYF. V and J are TRBV4-1 and TRBJ2-3; D unclear. This CDR3 has 15 residues. Germline V lookup: CDR1 MGHRA, CDR2 YSYEKL. The germline V and J ends were trimmed by 0 bases and 0 bases, with 7 bases remaining between them.

The chain employs TRBV9 and TRBJ1-1; possibly TRBD1 for D (5 bases). CDR3 size: 13 residues. The germline V gene has CDR1 SGDLS and CDR2 YYNGEE. V lost 3 bases and J lost 7, with 13 bases in between. The CDR3, as DNA: TGTGCCAGCAGCGGATTAGGGCAGGGTGAAGCTTTCTTT. Translation gives CASSGLGQGEAFF. The whole variable domain, filled in from reference TRBV9 and TRBJ1-1, reads DSGVTQTPKHLITATGQRVTLRCSPRSGDLSVYWYQQSLDQGLQFLIQYYNGEERAKGNILERFSAQQFPDLHSELNLSSLELGDSALYFCASSGLGQGEAFFGQGTRLTVV.

The chain combines TRBV2 with TRBJ2-1; no clear D. Germline values: CDR1 SNHLY, CDR2 FYNNEI. V dropped 4 bases and J dropped 11 bases, with 12 bases sitting between them. The CDR3 runs 12 residues. The CDR3 is CASSGARSKQFF. For the CDR3, the DNA is TGTGCCAGCAGTGGGGCGCGGAGCAAGCAGTTCTTC.